The following is a T cell receptor (beta chain) sequence with its context. The read ends 3 residues shy of where the CDR3 ends; the end is completed using the germline J gene. Other DNA variants within this sample encode the same CDR3. Trimming cost V 3 bases and J 3 bases; bases outside gene matches: 3. The CDR3 extends over 15 amino acids. The germline V gene encodes CDR1 SGHTA and CDR2 FQGNSA. This record belongs to a study of Tregs in tolerant kidney transplant recipients. Profiling relied on immunoSEQ multiplex PCR, and the TCRdb table lists in-frame clones only, not all of them. This sample contains fewer than 35,000 clones.

This material consisted of CD8+ T cells from blood, taken before the transplant. The genes are TRBV7-2 and TRBJ2-7; TRBD2 matches at 12 bases. This TCR came from a human donor who received a combined kidney and bone marrow transplant. The CDR3 bases that were read are TGTGCCAGCAGCTTGGCACTAGCGGGGGGCTACGAG. As protein: CASSLALAGGYE. The CDR3 reads in full as CASSLALAGGYEQYF.